These 19 T cell receptor beta chains were sequenced from one sample in a study of cytomegalovirus exposure and HLA in healthy donors. The PCR ran on 60 Vbeta and 13 Jbeta primers. The assay was immunoSEQ multiplex PCR, and TCRdb's table has in-frame clones only and misses some. The sample contains some 63,000 clones, 65% to 90% of which appear only once. Sequenced material: PBMCs. The receptors derive from a human donor in good health.

This clone has a handful of counts. CDR3 DNA: TGTGCCAGCAGTTTAGCAGGGGCGGCTGAGCAGTTCTTC. Translation gives CASSLAGAAEQFF. V is TRBV28 and J is TRBJ2-1; perhaps TRBD1 as D (6 bases). Per the germline V gene, CDR1 is MDHEN and CDR2 is SYDVKM. There are 13 residues in the CDR3. With 2 bases removed from V and 9 bases from J, the gap between germline ends came to 11 bases.

This rearrangement joins TRBV30 to TRBJ1-4; D is unresolved. The V end lost 0 bases, the J end lost 8 bases, and 16 bases lay between the germline ends. The CDR3 spans 15 residues. Germline loops: CDR1 GTSNPN, CDR2 SVGIG (reference sequence). The CDR3 nucleotides are TGTGCCTGGAGTGTACGCGGCAGACCTGAAGAAAAACTGTTTTTT. Amino acid sequence: CAWSVRGRPEEKLFF.

The chain joins TRBV5-1 to TRBJ2-7; D is ambiguous. V lost 4 bases to trimming and J lost 3 bases, with 11 bases between them. CDR3 size: 13 residues. Germline V gives CDR1 SGHRS, CDR2 YFSETQ. This CDR3 is CASSNLPSYEQYF. CDR3 nucleotides: TGCGCCAGCAGCAACTTACCAAGCTACGAGCAGTACTTC.

The chain links TRBV7-9 to TRBJ1-1; D is possibly TRBD1 (5 bases). Germline V gene lookup returns CDR1 SEHNR and CDR2 FQNEAQ (reference sequence). With 5 bases removed from V and 3 bases from J, the gap between germline ends came to 16 bases. The CDR3 runs 15 residues. The CDR3 DNA sequence: TGTGCCAGCAGCGAACTCGGTTGGGGGGACACTGAAGCTTTCTTT. It yields the protein CASSELGWGDTEAFF.

The chain carries TRBV19 and TRBJ2-1; TRBD1 matches 9 bases. Germline values: CDR1 LNHDA, CDR2 SQIVND (reference sequence). Losses at the gene ends were 4 bases for V and 2 bases for J; bases not matched to a gene: 0. The CDR3 runs to 14 residues. The CDR3 DNA follows: TGTGCCAGTAGTAGACAGGGGGCCTACAATGAGCAGTTCTTC. Its protein product is CASSRQGAYNEQFF.

In its sample, this clone was seen a few times. CDR3 coding DNA: TGTGCCACCGGAGGACGTAGCTCCTACGAGCAGTACTTC. As protein: CATGGRSSYEQYF. The chain joins TRBV19 to TRBJ2-7; perhaps TRBD2 as D (5 bases). CDR1 is LNHDA, CDR2 SQIVND, per germline (reference sequence). The CDR3 is made up of 13 amino acids. V was cut by 10 bases and J by 0 bases, with 13 bases left in between.

This clone was recorded a few times. The chain links TRBV7-2 to TRBJ2-2; D unclear. Germline CDR1 SGHTA, CDR2 FQGNSA. The CDR3 has 15 amino acids. V lost 5 bases to trimming and J lost 1 base, with 11 bases between them. CDR3 bases: TGTGCCAGCAGCCCCTATCGACTGAACACCGGGGAGCTGTTTTTT. Translating it yields CASSPYRLNTGELFF.

Here the CDR3 DNA reads TGTGCCAGCGGCGAGAAAGGCTACCAGGAGGTCGGTGAGCAGTTCTTC. Protein product: CASGEKGYQEVGEQFF. This chain connects TRBV6-4 to TRBJ2-1; a possible D gene is TRBD2 (5 bases). Germline V gives CDR1 MRHNA, CDR2 SNTAGT. The CDR3 is made up of 16 amino acids. Trimming cost V 8 bases and J 9 bases, with 26 bases left between them.

The chain combines TRBV9 with TRBJ2-5; 8 bases align to TRBD2. V shed 0 bases, J shed 9 bases, and the junction held 13 bases outside the gene matches. The CDR3 extends over 16 amino acids. Germline CDR1 reads SGDLS; CDR2 reads YYNGEE. The CDR3 loop reads CASSVEGTRDPRAQYF. CDR3 coding DNA: TGTGCCAGCAGCGTAGAAGGGACTAGGGATCCTCGTGCCCAGTACTTC. The full variable domain, rest sourced from reference TRBV9 and TRBJ2-5, is DSGVTQTPKHLITATGQRVTLRCSPRSGDLSVYWYQQSLDQGLQFLIQYYNGEERAKGNILERFSAQQFPDLHSELNLSSLELGDSALYFCASSVEGTRDPRAQYFGPGTRLLVL.

This chain connects TRBV29-1 to TRBJ2-2; 15 bases are shared with TRBD2. Trimming removed 8 bases from V and 4 bases from J; junction bases left unmatched: 8. Germline V CDR1 and CDR2: SQVTM, ANQGSEA. The CDR3 consists of 16 residues. In DNA form, the CDR3 reads TGCAGCCCACGGACTAGCGGGAGGGTCAGCACCGGGGAGCTGTTTTTT. Translation gives CSPRTSGRVSTGELFF.

The V and J genes are TRBV11-3 and TRBJ2-7; 7 bases match TRBD2. This CDR3 region has 16 residues. The V gene end was trimmed by 3 bases and the J gene end by 0 bases; junction bases not matched to a gene: 8. The germline gives CDR1 SGHNT, CDR2 YENEEA. The CDR3 bases are TGTGCCAGCAGCTTCCAACGGGAGGCCGGCTCCTACGAGCAGTACTTC. This codes for CASSFQREAGSYEQYF.

The gene calls are TRBV18 and TRBJ2-5, with 11 bases that match TRBD2. The CDR3 runs to 16 residues. CDR1 KGHSH and CDR2 LQKENI come from the germline V gene. J gave up 2 bases and V 3 bases, and 5 bases lay outside the gene matches. CDR3 in amino acids: CASSPIAGGNQETQYF. In nucleotides, the CDR3 is TGTGCCAGCTCACCGATAGCGGGAGGGAATCAAGAGACCCAGTACTTC.

This clone was observed a few times. V usage is TRBV6-4 and J usage is TRBJ2-1; a possible D gene is TRBD2 (5 bases). V was clipped by 0 bases and J by 0 bases, with 6 bases between them. There are 15 residues in the CDR3. Germline V gives CDR1 MRHNA, CDR2 SNTAGT. DNA for the CDR3: TGTGCCAGCAGTGACTCCGGGGACTCCTACAATGAGCAGTTCTTC. Translation: CASSDSGDSYNEQFF.

The chain couples TRBV7-2 to TRBJ2-5; the match to TRBD2 covers 11 bases. The ends lost 5 bases at V and 9 bases at J; junction bases unmatched: 11. The germline V gene has CDR1 SGHTA and CDR2 FQGNSA. The CDR3 is 15 amino acids. CDR3 in DNA: TGTGCCAGCAGCCCCCAGATTGATAGCGGGGGGGCCCAGTACTTC. It translates to CASSPQIDSGGAQYF.

The chain is built from TRBV18 and TRBJ2-3, with 12 bases identical to TRBD2. The CDR3 spans 15 residues. The V gene's germline CDR1 is KGHSH and CDR2 LQKENI. V gave up 3 bases and J gave up 3 bases; unmatched junction bases: 1. The CDR3 nucleotides read TGTGCCAGCTCACCGACTAGCGGGAGTACAGATACGCAGTATTTT. Its protein is CASSPTSGSTDTQYF.

The chain links TRBV11-2 to TRBJ2-3, with 9 bases aligning to TRBD2. Germline values: CDR1 SGHAT, CDR2 FQNNGV. This CDR3 spans 17 amino acids. J gave up 6 bases and V 3 bases, and 13 bases lay outside the gene matches. Written as DNA, the CDR3 is TGTGCCAGCAGCTTTAATTATGGTAGCGGGGGAGCTGATACGCAGTATTTT. Its translation is CASSFNYGSGGADTQYF.

The chain couples TRBV5-1 to TRBJ2-1; TRBD2 aligns across 11 bases. J lost 2 bases, V lost 4 bases, and 8 bases had no gene match. Germline V gives CDR1 SGHRS, CDR2 YFSETQ. The CDR3 totals 17 residues. The CDR3, as DNA: TGCGCCAGCAGCGCTCTTAGCGGGAGGGTTACCTACAATGAGCAGTTCTTC. Translated, it gives CASSALSGRVTYNEQFF.

The J gene is TRBJ2-3, the V gene TRBV7-3; D is unclear. Germline CDR1 and CDR2: SGHTA and FQGTGA. The CDR3 is made up of 14 amino acids. Trimming took off 4 bases at V and 5 bases at J, with 13 bases between the two ends. CDR3 protein: CASSSRALGDTQYF. The DNA for the CDR3 is TGTGCCAGCAGCTCGCGAGCGCTGGGAGATACGCAGTATTTT.

The J gene is TRBJ2-5, the V gene TRBV10-1, with 8 nucleotides matching TRBD2. Germline CDR1 is WNHNN and CDR2 is SYGVQD (reference sequence). V shed 2 bases and J 1 base; nucleotides not matched to a gene: 3. The CDR3 spans 15 residues. The CDR3 nucleotides are TGCGCCAGCAGTGAGGTAGCGGGGCTCCAAGAGACCCAGTACTTC. Amino acid sequence: CASSEVAGLQETQYF.